A selection of T cell receptor beta chains follows, all from one sample in a study of control samples from healthy donors and cancer patients. Profiling relied on immunoSEQ multiplex PCR, and the TCRdb table lists in-frame clones only, not all of them. Of tens of thousands of clones in the sample, around 87% were seen once. Source material: PBMCs. The receptors derive from a man aged 55 to 70 with colorectal cancer. Each CDR3 is given with its conserved first and last residue. Fields, in order: CDR3 DNA, CDR3 protein, D gene, CDR3 length, V gene, clone size, J gene. The D gene is left open where the match is weak. Size is omitted from some rows. Given values are once, few, many or a class for expanded clones.

DNA: TGTGCCAGCAGCCATTCCCCGGGGCCCTCCAGGGGACCCCTCCACTTT; CDR3: CASSHSPGPSRGPLHF; D: .; length: 16; V: TRBV7-2; size: .; J: TRBJ1-6
DNA: TGTGCCAGCAGCGGACACCGTAGCAATCAGCCCCAGCATTTT; CDR3: CASSGHRSNQPQHF; D: .; length: 14; V: TRBV2; size: .; J: TRBJ1-5
DNA: TGTGCCAGCAGTTTAGGGCGGGGAGGGTCCAATGAGCAGTTCTTC; CDR3: CASSLGRGGSNEQFF; D: TRBD2; length: 15; V: TRBV27; size: .; J: TRBJ2-1
DNA: TGCGCCAGCAGCCAAGAGTTTGGGGGGGCGCAGCCCCAGCATTTT; CDR3: CASSQEFGGAQPQHF; D: .; length: 15; V: TRBV4-1; size: .; J: TRBJ1-5
DNA: TGTGCCAGCAGTCCCCCCGAGACTAGCGGGGGCACAGATACGCAGTATTTT; CDR3: CASSPPETSGGTDTQYF; D: TRBD2; length: 17; V: TRBV28; size: .; J: TRBJ2-3
DNA: TGTGCCAGTAGTAAACACCTCCCCTGGACAGAGTACAATGAGCAGTTCTTC; CDR3: CASSKHLPWTEYNEQFF; D: .; length: 17; V: TRBV19; size: .; J: TRBJ2-1
DNA: TGTGCCAGCAGTGAAGATTCGAGCACAGATACGCAGTATTTT; CDR3: CASSEDSSTDTQYF; D: .; length: 14; V: TRBV2; size: .; J: TRBJ2-3
DNA: TGTGCCAGCAGCCAAATGTTGAACACTGAAGCTTTCTTT; CDR3: CASSQMLNTEAFF; D: .; length: 13; V: TRBV7-8; size: few; J: TRBJ1-1
DNA: TGTGCCATCAGTGAGAGGGCTATTGGCGGCTACACCTTC; CDR3: CAISERAIGGYTF; D: .; length: 13; V: TRBV10-3; size: .; J: TRBJ1-2
DNA: TGTGCCAGCAGCTCTAAGGGCGGGGGCGCCGGGGAGCTGTTTTTT; CDR3: CASSSKGGGAGELFF; D: .; length: 15; V: TRBV7-2; size: .; J: TRBJ2-2
DNA: TGTGCCAGCAGCTTAGGGGTCGGGTATTTCGCAGATACGCAGTATTTT; CDR3: CASSLGVGYFADTQYF; D: .; length: 16; V: TRBV7-9; size: .; J: TRBJ2-3
DNA: TGTGCCAGCAAGCGGGGGGTTGGAGATACGAATGGCTACACCTTC; CDR3: CASKRGVGDTNGYTF; D: .; length: 15; V: TRBV6-6; size: .; J: TRBJ1-2
DNA: TGCAGCGTTGAAGGGAACGGGCCCCAAGAGACCCAGTACTTC; CDR3: CSVEGNGPQETQYF; D: .; length: 14; V: TRBV29-1; size: .; J: TRBJ2-5
DNA: TGTGCCAGCAGCTCTCGTGGGGGTCCCAATGAGCAGTTCTTC; CDR3: CASSSRGGPNEQFF; D: .; length: 14; V: TRBV11-1; size: .; J: TRBJ2-1
DNA: TGCGCCAGCAGCTTGGTCCTAGGCAGGGTAAATGAGCAGTTCTTC; CDR3: CASSLVLGRVNEQFF; D: .; length: 15; V: TRBV5-1; size: .; J: TRBJ2-1
DNA: TGTGCCAGCATCTCAGAGAACTCTGGAAACACCATATATTTT; CDR3: CASISENSGNTIYF; D: .; length: 14; V: TRBV2; size: .; J: TRBJ1-3
DNA: TGTGCCAGCAGTGAAGGGCCTGCGCAGACCGGGGAGCTGTTTTTT; CDR3: CASSEGPAQTGELFF; D: .; length: 15; V: TRBV2; size: .; J: TRBJ2-2
DNA: TGTGCCCTCTCCAGCGGGGGGGATGGCGGGGAGCTGTTTTTT; CDR3: CALSSGGDGGELFF; D: TRBD2; length: 14; V: TRBV30; size: .; J: TRBJ2-2
DNA: TGTGCCAGCTCACCAACCGGGGGTGATGAAGCTTTCTTT; CDR3: CASSPTGGDEAFF; D: .; length: 13; V: TRBV18; size: .; J: TRBJ1-1
DNA: TGTGCCAGTAGTATGGGCCCAAGGAGGGGTCAGCCCCAGCATTTT; CDR3: CASSMGPRRGQPQHF; D: .; length: 15; V: TRBV19; size: .; J: TRBJ1-5
DNA: TGCAGTGCTAGTCCAGCGGGGGGGAGCTCCTACAATGAGCAGTTCTTC; CDR3: CSASPAGGSSYNEQFF; D: TRBD2; length: 16; V: TRBV20-1; size: .; J: TRBJ2-1
DNA: TGTGCCAGCGGAGGGGGGGGCCTCTCCTACGAGCAGTACTTC; CDR3: CASGGGGLSYEQYF; D: .; length: 14; V: TRBV6-5; size: .; J: TRBJ2-7
DNA: TGTGCCAGCAGCCCTCGGACAGGCCCAGGCTACACCTTC; CDR3: CASSPRTGPGYTF; D: TRBD1; length: 13; V: TRBV7-8; size: .; J: TRBJ1-2
DNA: TGTGCCAGCAGTCCGTCGGGGGGGCCCCACAATGAGCAGTTCTTC; CDR3: CASSPSGGPHNEQFF; D: TRBD2; length: 15; V: TRBV27; size: .; J: TRBJ2-1
DNA: TGTGCCAGCAGCCAAGAATCTAGCACAGCTGAGCAGTTCTTC; CDR3: CASSQESSTAEQFF; D: .; length: 14; V: TRBV3-1/TRBV3-2; size: .; J: TRBJ2-1
DNA: TGTGCCAGCAGCTACCACAAACGGGGGAAGGGCTATGGCTACACCTTC; CDR3: CASSYHKRGKGYGYTF; D: .; length: 16; V: TRBV27; size: .; J: TRBJ1-2
DNA: TGTGCCAGTCAGGTCCTTGGGGGTGTGTCTAATTACAATGAGCAGTTCTTC; CDR3: CASQVLGGVSNYNEQFF; D: .; length: 17; V: TRBV19; size: .; J: TRBJ2-1
DNA: TGTGCCAGCAGTGAGCGGGGAACTAATGAGCAGTTCTTC; CDR3: CASSERGTNEQFF; D: .; length: 13; V: TRBV6-4; size: .; J: TRBJ2-1